Each of the 9 T cell receptor beta chains below was sequenced from the same sample in a study of CD8+ T cells in alopecia areata. The sample's treatment: oral pan-JAK inhibitor, 5-10 mg twice daily. Extraction and reverse transcription of RNA yielded cDNA as the sequencing template. Repertoires were generated with immunoSEQ multiplex PCR, while TCRdb's copy carries only in-frame clones and drops some. The sample carries roughly 200,000 clones, roughly two fifths recorded once. The sequencing used CD4+ T cells sorted from blood, collected at roughly week 30, from a patient treated with tofacitinib. Receptors originate from a human donor with alopecia areata.

The rearrangement links TRBV4-2 to TRBJ1-6; D remains unclear. Germline CDR1 and CDR2: LGHNA and YNFKEQ. The CDR3 sequence is 16 residues long. Trimming shortened V by 2 bases and J by 0 bases, and 8 bases separated the two germline ends. The CDR3 bases are TGTGCCAGCAGCCAACACAGCAGCTCCTATAATTCACCCCTCCACTTT. Its translation: CASSQHSSSYNSPLHF.

This chain joins TRBV5-4 and TRBJ1-2; 8 positions agree with TRBD1. The ends lost 2 bases at V and 6 bases at J; junction bases unmatched: 6. The CDR3 extends over 14 amino acids. Germline V lookup: CDR1 SGHNT, CDR2 YYREEE (reference sequence). DNA for the CDR3: TGTGCCAGCAGCTTAAAACAGGGGGTCGATGGCTACACCTTC. This gives the protein CASSLKQGVDGYTF.

V gene TRBV6-5 combines with J gene TRBJ1-2; 8 bases agree with TRBD1. CDR1 MNHEY and CDR2 SVGAGI come from the germline V gene. The V gene end was trimmed by 4 bases and the J gene end by 5 bases; junction bases not matched to a gene: 6. The CDR3 contains 14 residues. The CDR3 protein is CASSSTDRAYGYTF. The CDR3 DNA reads as TGTGCCAGCAGTTCGACGGACAGGGCTTATGGCTACACCTTC.

The chain links TRBV4-2 to TRBJ2-2, with no clear D. Germline assignment: CDR1 LGHNA and CDR2 YNFKEQ. Trimming took off 0 bases at V and 2 bases at J, with 10 bases between the two ends. The CDR3 is 16 amino acids. CDR3 residues: CASSQESTSNTGELFF. The CDR3, as DNA: TGTGCCAGCAGCCAAGAATCGACGTCAAACACCGGGGAGCTGTTTTTT.

The rearrangement joins TRBV5-1 to TRBJ2-3; 7 bases agree with TRBD2. V lost 0 bases, J lost 6 bases, and 7 bases stayed unmatched. This CDR3 contains 15 residues. Per the germline V gene, CDR1 is SGHRS and CDR2 is YFSETQ. The CDR3 sequence: CASSLGGAAGDTQYF. CDR3 DNA sequence: TGCGCCAGCAGCTTGGGAGGGGCAGCGGGGGATACGCAGTATTTT.

V gene TRBV7-9 combines with J gene TRBJ1-4; no firm D call. The CDR3 spans 14 residues. Germline V gene data show CDR1 as SEHNR and CDR2 as FQNEAQ (reference sequence). V lost 5 bases and J lost 11, with 18 bases in between. The CDR3 loop is CASSPPEPSPKLFF. In DNA form, the CDR3 reads TGTGCCAGCAGCCCCCCAGAGCCATCTCCCAAACTGTTTTTT.

This clone was seen more than once but under ten times. The gene calls are TRBV29-1 and TRBJ2-6; D remains ambiguous. This CDR3 has 16 residues. V was trimmed by 6 bases and J by 0 bases, leaving 15 bases between them. The germline V gene has CDR1 SQVTM and CDR2 ANQGSEA. The chain's CDR3 is CSVLRDRGSGANVLTF. The CDR3 DNA reads TGCAGCGTCCTAAGAGACCGCGGCTCTGGGGCCAACGTCCTGACTTTC.

The chain has TRBV5-6 and TRBJ1-4; D is unclear. The V end was cut by 4 bases, the J end by 2 bases, with 6 bases between. Per the germline V gene, CDR1 is SGHDT and CDR2 is YYEEEE. CDR3 length: 13 amino acids. This CDR3 is CASSGGTNEKLFF. Here the CDR3 DNA reads TGTGCCAGCAGCGGAGGGACTAATGAAAAACTGTTTTTT.

The CDR3 spells CASSPPGQGSGANVLTF. The CDR3 DNA reads TGTGCCAGCAGCCCCCCGGGACAGGGTTCTGGGGCCAACGTCCTGACTTTC. This chain connects TRBV9 to TRBJ2-6; the match to TRBD1 covers 9 bases. Germline V CDR1 and CDR2: SGDLS, YYNGEE. V lost 4 bases, J lost 1 base, and 6 bases stayed unmatched. The length of the CDR3 is 17 residues.